What follows are 14 T cell receptor beta chains derived from one specimen sequenced in a study of naive CD8 T cells in extremely preterm neonates. Cord blood came from elective full-term cesareans at about 37-42 weeks without labor or membrane rupture. The assay was immunoSEQ multiplex PCR, and TCRdb's table has in-frame clones only and misses some. The table records approximately 7,700 clones, roughly 98% of them present only once. Sequencing input: naive CD8+ T cells from cord blood. The origin of the receptors is a newborn in good health.

This chain uses TRBV7-6 with TRBJ2-5; D ambiguous. Germline CDR1 reads SGHVS; CDR2 reads FNYEAQ. This CDR3 contains 14 residues. V was cut by 2 bases and J by 4 bases, with 11 bases left in between. The CDR3 region has the DNA TGTGCCAGCAGCTTAAATTGGGCCCGAGAGACCCAGTACTTC. Its protein is CASSLNWARETQYF.

The CDR3 region is CASSQDRGDYGYTF. CDR3 coding DNA: TGCGCCAGCAGCCAGGACAGGGGGGACTATGGCTACACCTTC. The chain combines TRBV5-1 with TRBJ1-2; the match to TRBD1 covers 10 bases. The CDR3 loop spans 14 amino acids. V gave up 4 bases and J gave up 3 bases; unmatched junction bases: 3. CDR1 is SGHRS and CDR2 is YFSETQ in the germline V gene. Combining the CDR3 with reference TRBV5-1 and TRBJ1-2 gives the whole variable domain KAGVTQTPRYLIKTRGQQVTLSCSPISGHRSVSWYQQTPGQGLQFLFEYFSETQRNKGNFPGRFSGRQFSNSRSEMNVSTLELGDSALYLCASSQDRGDYGYTFGSGTRLTVV.

CDR3 residues: CSVGGDTEAFF. CDR3 coding DNA: TGCAGCGTTGGGGGGGACACTGAAGCTTTCTTT. This rearrangement joins TRBV29-1 to TRBJ1-1, with D possibly matching TRBD1 (5 bases). This CDR3 has 11 residues. CDR1 and CDR2 (germline): SQVTM, ANQGSEA. The V end lost 4 bases, the J end lost 3 bases, and 6 bases lay between the germline ends.

The chain couples TRBV6-5 to TRBJ2-1; 7 bases match TRBD2. V was pared by 3 bases and J by 1 base, with 0 bases of the junction left unmatched. Germline V lookup: CDR1 MNHEY, CDR2 SVGAGI. This CDR3 contains 14 residues. The CDR3, as DNA: TGTGCCAGCAGTTATAGCGGGTCCTACAATGAGCAGTTCTTC. This encodes CASSYSGSYNEQFF.

This clone was detected only once. The chain is built from TRBV19 and TRBJ2-5; 12 positions match TRBD1. The end of the DNA is better explained by TRBJ2-7, so the J call may be wrong. The CDR3 contains 18 residues. CDR1 and CDR2 from the germline V gene are LNHDA and SQIVND (reference sequence). The CDR3 nucleotides are TGTGCCAGTAGTATCTCCGGGACAGGGGGCCTCTCCTCCTACGAGCAGTACTTC. Protein product: CASSISGTGGLSSYEQYF.

The chain couples TRBV29-1 to TRBJ1-2; 8 bases are shared with TRBD1. There are 13 residues in the CDR3. Trimming cost V 6 bases and J 7 bases; bases outside gene matches: 10. The V gene's germline CDR1 is SQVTM and CDR2 ANQGSEA. The chain's CDR3 is CSVRSDRGSGYTF. CDR3 in DNA: TGCAGCGTCCGGAGTGACAGGGGAAGTGGCTACACCTTC.

The chain employs TRBV4-1 and TRBJ1-3; D uncertain. Germline V gene sequence: CDR1 MGHRA, CDR2 YSYEKL. Trimming removed 5 bases from V and 0 bases from J, with 11 bases in between. This CDR3 spans 15 amino acids. Here the CDR3 reads CASSYSSSSGNTIYF. The CDR3 DNA follows: TGCGCCAGCAGCTATAGTTCTTCCTCTGGAAACACCATATATTTT.

The V call is TRBV6-1, the J call TRBJ2-5; D call uncertain. With the DNA end fitting TRBJ2-7 better, the J assignment may be wrong. There are 12 residues in the CDR3. CDR1 and CDR2 (germline): MNHNS, SASEGT. CDR3 coding DNA: TGTGCCAGCAGCCCCACTCTTTCCGAGCAGTACTTC. It yields the protein CASSPTLSEQYF.

The chain couples TRBV4-1 to TRBJ1-4, with a possible D match to TRBD1 (5 bases). Per the germline V gene, CDR1 is MGHRA and CDR2 is YSYEKL. The V end lost 0 bases, the J end lost 7 bases, and 12 bases lay between the germline ends. The CDR3 sequence is 15 residues long. In nucleotides, the CDR3 is TGCGCCAGCAGCCAAGATGGGGGGTTTTTTGAAAAACTGTTTTTT. Its translation: CASSQDGGFFEKLFF.

This clone has just one count. V gene TRBV4-1 combines with J gene TRBJ1-5; D is undetermined. This CDR3 is 14 amino acids long. Germline assignment: CDR1 MGHRA and CDR2 YSYEKL. V lost 0 bases and J 7 bases, leaving 10 bases between the germline ends. The CDR3 nucleotides are TGCGCCAGCAGCCAAGAAGGGAGGGCGCAGCCCCAGCATTTT. It specifies CASSQEGRAQPQHF.

The CDR3 reads CASSSTGAKNIQYF. Written as DNA, the CDR3 is TGTGCCAGCAGCTCGACAGGAGCCAAAAACATTCAGTACTTC. The chain is built from TRBV7-8 and TRBJ2-4, with a possible D match to TRBD1 (6 bases). The germline gives CDR1 SGHVS, CDR2 FQNEAQ. The CDR3 sequence is 14 residues long. V lost 4 bases and J lost 0, with 7 bases in between.

V usage is TRBV13 and J usage is TRBJ1-2; 10 nucleotides match TRBD1. This CDR3 is built from 13 residues. V trimming: 5 bases; J trimming: 4 bases; junction bases outside the gene matches: 1. The germline CDR1 and CDR2 sequences are PRHDT and FYEKMQ (reference sequence). Here the CDR3 reads CASSGQGGYGYTF. The CDR3 DNA reads TGTGCCAGCAGCGGACAGGGGGGCTATGGCTACACCTTC. The variable domain in full, with the rest retrieved from reference TRBV13 and TRBJ1-2, is AAGVIQSPRHLIKEKRETATLKCYPIPRHDTVYWYQQGPGQDPQFLISFYEKMQSDKGSIPDRFSAQQFSDYHSELNMSSLELGDSALYFCASSGQGGYGYTFGSGTRLTVV.

This sequence joins TRBV11-2 and TRBJ2-7, with D possibly TRBD2 on 7 matching bases. The CDR3 extends over 13 amino acids. V gave up 6 bases and J gave up 3 bases, with 12 bases separating them. Germline lookup yields CDR1 SGHAT and CDR2 FQNNGV. CDR3: CASRGGAYYEQYF. In DNA, the CDR3 is TGTGCCAGCAGAGGGGGGGCCTACTACGAGCAGTACTTC.

The chain combines TRBV10-2 with TRBJ1-1, with a weak D call TRBD1 (6 bases). Trimming stripped 6 bases from V and 1 base from J, with 12 bases between. This CDR3 spans 14 amino acids. Germline assignment: CDR1 WSHSY and CDR2 SAAADI. The CDR3 is CASSPGHPNTEAFF. CDR3 sequence (DNA): TGCGCCAGCAGCCCGGGACACCCGAACACTGAAGCTTTCTTT.